The clone carrying this T cell receptor beta chain was recorded at least ten times. With 4 bases clipped from V and 0 bases from J, the junction kept 6 bases outside the gene matches. CDR3 length: 16 residues. From germline, CDR1 is SGHRS and CDR2 YFSETQ. Library preparation (for TCRbeta) was performed with unique molecular identifiers. One entry per CDR3 protein, called by TCRdb with MiXCR from the PCR reads. The repertoire holds roughly 200,000 distinct CDR3 sequences, around 6.8% seen once, with approximately 2.9% in the top ten. This record comes from a study of T-cell reconstitution after alpha-beta-depleted transplantation in children.

The chain carries TRBV5-1 and TRBJ2-7; 11 bases are a match to TRBD2. Specimen: PBMCs from the stem cell graft donor, collected from the stem cell graft. The TCR sequence derives from a human donor who donated a stem cell graft to a child with Wiskott-Aldrich syndrome. In DNA form, the CDR3 reads TGCGCCAGCAGCAGGACTAGCGGGCGAAACTCCTACGAGCAGTACTTC. Translated: CASSRTSGRNSYEQYF.